The 9 T cell receptor beta chains reported below all come from one sample, sequenced in a study of blood T cell repertoires in COVID-19. Sequencing was performed with immunoSEQ multiplex PCR; in TCRdb, only in-frame clones are kept and a portion is missing. The repertoire consists of about 330,000 clones, with roughly 87% occurring once and the leading ten covering under 1.3%. Material: PBMCs or T cells enriched from blood (not recorded which). All receptors derive from a woman aged 25 to 45 who had recovered from COVID-19.

This chain connects TRBV5-1 to TRBJ2-3, with 9 bases lining up with TRBD2. V shed 7 bases, J shed 4 bases, and the junction held 10 bases outside the gene matches. In germline, CDR1 is SGHRS, CDR2 YFSETQ. The CDR3 length is 15 residues. The CDR3 DNA reads TGCGCCAGCTACTCTGCAGCGGGGGGCTCAGATACGCAGTATTTT. Protein: CASYSAAGGSDTQYF.

This clone was counted a single time. V usage is TRBV2 and J usage is TRBJ2-5, with 14 positions matching TRBD2. The CDR3 has 16 amino acids. Germline CDR1 SNHLY, CDR2 FYNNEI. V trimming: 4 bases; J trimming: 4 bases; junction bases outside the gene matches: 5. In DNA, the CDR3 is TGTGCCAGCAGTGCCAAGACTAGCGGGGGGGGAGAGACCCAGTACTTC. Residues: CASSAKTSGGGETQYF.

The chain joins TRBV9 to TRBJ2-5, with 7 bases matching TRBD2. J was trimmed by 0 bases and V by 0 bases; bases with no gene match: 2. The germline V gene has CDR1 SGDLS and CDR2 YYNGEE. The CDR3 has 15 amino acids. In DNA, the CDR3 is TGTGCCAGCAGCGTAGGGCTAGCGGACCAAGAGACCCAGTACTTC. It specifies CASSVGLADQETQYF.

The genes are TRBV7-2 and TRBJ1-6; TRBD1 aligns across 8 bases. The J segment lost 3 bases and the V segment lost 6 bases, leaving 1 base of the junction unmatched. The CDR3 is 14 residues long. In germline, CDR1 is SGHTA, CDR2 FQGNSA. CDR3: CASRTGDYNSPLHF. CDR3 bases: TGTGCCAGCAGGACAGGGGACTATAATTCACCCCTCCACTTT.

V is TRBV21-1 and J is TRBJ2-3; the table's TRBD2 call for D was not verified on the DNA. TRBV21-1 is flagged as a pseudogene. This CDR3 has 12 amino acids. The CDR3 protein is CASSKSRVTQYF. The CDR3 DNA reads as TGTGCCAGCAGCAAGTCGCGGGTTACGCAGTATTTT.

The rearrangement joins TRBV27 to TRBJ2-7; 7 bases align to TRBD1. Looked up from germline, CDR1 is MNHEY and CDR2 is SMNVEV (reference sequence). There are 15 residues in the CDR3. The J segment lost 2 bases and the V segment lost 2 bases, leaving 6 bases of the junction unmatched. The CDR3: CASSLRDSTTYEQYF. CDR3 bases: TGTGCCAGCAGTTTACGGGACAGTACAACCTACGAGCAGTACTTC.

V and J are TRBV30 and TRBJ2-1; 15 bases are a match to TRBD2. Germline CDR1 and CDR2: GTSNPN and SVGIG (reference sequence). The CDR3 spans 16 residues. The junction had 5 bases not matched to a gene; V was cut back by 3 bases and J by 5 bases. The CDR3 DNA sequence: TGTGCCTGGAGCACAGGGACTAGCGGGGGGAACAATGAGCAGTTCTTC. This codes for CAWSTGTSGGNNEQFF.

This chain connects TRBV5-1 to TRBJ2-7; 10 bases line up with TRBD1. Trimming cost V 4 bases and J 3 bases; bases outside gene matches: 4. The CDR3 totals 14 residues. Germline V lookup: CDR1 SGHRS, CDR2 YFSETQ. The CDR3 DNA sequence: TGCGCCAGCAGCAGGGGACAGGGGATCTACGAGCAGTACTTC. This sequence encodes CASSRGQGIYEQYF.

The chain links TRBV15 to TRBJ1-1, with D perhaps TRBD1 (5 bases). In germline, CDR1 is LNHNV, CDR2 YYDKDF (reference sequence). CDR3 length: 14 residues. V was clipped by 4 bases and J by 4 bases, with 13 bases between them. CDR3 bases: TGTGCCACCAGCAAGACCGGGAGGGGCACTGAAGCTTTCTTT. Protein sequence: CATSKTGRGTEAFF.